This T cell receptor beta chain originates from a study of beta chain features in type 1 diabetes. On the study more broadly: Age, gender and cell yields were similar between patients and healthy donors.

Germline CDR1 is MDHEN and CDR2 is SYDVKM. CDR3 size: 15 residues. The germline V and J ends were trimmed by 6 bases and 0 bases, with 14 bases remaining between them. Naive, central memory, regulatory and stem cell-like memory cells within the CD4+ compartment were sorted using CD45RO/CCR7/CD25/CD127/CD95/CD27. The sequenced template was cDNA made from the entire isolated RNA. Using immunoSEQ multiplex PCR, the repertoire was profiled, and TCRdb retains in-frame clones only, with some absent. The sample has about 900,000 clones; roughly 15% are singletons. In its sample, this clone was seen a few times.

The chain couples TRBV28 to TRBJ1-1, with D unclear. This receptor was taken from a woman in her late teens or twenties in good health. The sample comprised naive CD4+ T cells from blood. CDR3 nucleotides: TGTGCCAGCAGAACGAGGACCTACATGAACACTGAAGCTTTCTTT. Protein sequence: CASRTRTYMNTEAFF.